This T cell receptor (beta chain) originates from a study of cytomegalovirus exposure and HLA in healthy donors (dated by TCRdb to about 2017). Study-level background: According to a later analysis, the approximately 120 validation repertoires were produced on the same platform as the 700 or so repertoires of the first cohort. The study aimed to test whether signatures of past pathogen exposure could be identified by cataloging public T cell receptors. In addition to the first cohort of 666 subjects, a separate validation cohort of 130 or so different subjects was used. High-throughput TCR immunosequencing, statistical association of individual TCRs with disease status, and machine learning were combined to predict cytomegalovirus infection status.

General study outcomes and caveats: Most TCR sequences were observed very rarely across donors, whereas some public TCRs were present in many individuals. All 130 or so repertoires were used to score co-occurrence in the validation cohort in a later analysis, because that analysis had no HLA typing for the cohort. The study gave a list of about 170 TCR beta chains associated with cytomegalovirus. In both the original and validation cohorts, the classifier was reported to diagnose cytomegalovirus status with high specificity and sensitivity. In vitro tests confirmed that a few of the cytomegalovirus-associated TCR beta chains recognize cytomegalovirus antigens. A later analysis found that TCRs clustered in the first cohort also tended to co-occur in the approximately 120 validation repertoires, with approximately 95% of cluster scores above 0. The authors suggested that the approach could potentially be extended to other disease states and immunological phenotypes.

The CDR3 contains 18 residues, cysteine and phenylalanine counted. Only the CDR3 portion is preserved as DNA: 54 bases, with reading frame beginning at the first base. Via the germline V gene (reference sequence), CDR1 is MNHEY and CDR2 SMNVEV. After removal of 2 bases from V and 0 bases from J, the junction retains 7 bases not matched to a gene. Receptor libraries were prepared by the immunoSEQ multiplex PCR assay. The paper's processing steps were these. A statistical classification framework was built for diagnosing cytomegalovirus status from the catalog of TCR beta chain sequences. TCRdb mirrors the immuneACCESS table, restricted to in-frame sequences. Some clones are absent from its copies; in checked studies, under half trace to an unresolved V gene, and the reason for the others is unknown. V, J and clone size derive from that table, while D and trimming were established from the DNA sequence. Here the sample has about 62,000 clones; 95% occur a single time. The top ten constitute approximately 6.8% of the sample.

The donors were included in the validation cohort of over a hundred subjects, a group kept apart from the roughly 670-subject first cohort. Regarding this clone: No antigen is known for it. No base qualities exist here, and no much larger clone lies one base off it.

The sequence is built from TRBV27 and TRBJ1-5; TRBD1 fits 10 bases in the junction. Sequencing used PBMCs. The sequence derives from a woman younger than 30 in good health and CMV-seropositive. CDR3 protein: CASSLSGQGGYSNQPQHF. The DNA sequence is TGTGCCAGCAGTTTAAGTGGACAGGGGGGGTATAGCAATCAGCCCCAGCATTTT.